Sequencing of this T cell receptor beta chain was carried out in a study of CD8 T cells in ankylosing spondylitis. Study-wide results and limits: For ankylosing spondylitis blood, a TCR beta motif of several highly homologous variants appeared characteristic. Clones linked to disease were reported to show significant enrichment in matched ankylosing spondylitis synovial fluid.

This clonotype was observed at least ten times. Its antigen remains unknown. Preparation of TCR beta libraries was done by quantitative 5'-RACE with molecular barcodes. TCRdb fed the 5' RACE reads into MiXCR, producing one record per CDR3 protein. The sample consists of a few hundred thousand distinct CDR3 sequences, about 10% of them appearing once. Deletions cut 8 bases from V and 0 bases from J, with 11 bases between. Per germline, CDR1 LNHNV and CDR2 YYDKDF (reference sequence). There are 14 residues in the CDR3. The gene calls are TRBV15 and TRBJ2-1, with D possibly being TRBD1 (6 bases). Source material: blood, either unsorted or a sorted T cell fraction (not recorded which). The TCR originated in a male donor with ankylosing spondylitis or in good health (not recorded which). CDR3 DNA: TGTGCCACCTCTGGGGGCCTCTCCTACAATGAGCAGTTCTTC. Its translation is CATSGGLSYNEQFF.